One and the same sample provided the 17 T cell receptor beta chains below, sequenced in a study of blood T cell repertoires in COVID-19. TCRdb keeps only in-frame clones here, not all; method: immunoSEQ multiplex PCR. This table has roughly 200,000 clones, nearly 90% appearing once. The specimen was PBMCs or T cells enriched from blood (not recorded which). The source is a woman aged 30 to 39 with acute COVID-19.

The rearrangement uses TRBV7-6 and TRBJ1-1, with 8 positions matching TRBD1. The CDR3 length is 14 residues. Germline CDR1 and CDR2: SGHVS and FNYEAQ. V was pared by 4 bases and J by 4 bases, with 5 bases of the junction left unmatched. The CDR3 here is CASSSTGGGTEAFF. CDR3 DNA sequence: TGTGCCAGCAGCTCCACAGGGGGTGGCACTGAAGCTTTCTTT.

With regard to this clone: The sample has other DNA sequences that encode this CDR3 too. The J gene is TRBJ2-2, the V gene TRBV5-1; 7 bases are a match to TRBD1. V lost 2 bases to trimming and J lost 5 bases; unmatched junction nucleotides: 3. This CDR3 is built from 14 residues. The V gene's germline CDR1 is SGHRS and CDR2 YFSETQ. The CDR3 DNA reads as TGCGCCAGCAGCTTTACAGGGGAGACCGGGGAGCTGTTTTTT. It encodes CASSFTGETGELFF.

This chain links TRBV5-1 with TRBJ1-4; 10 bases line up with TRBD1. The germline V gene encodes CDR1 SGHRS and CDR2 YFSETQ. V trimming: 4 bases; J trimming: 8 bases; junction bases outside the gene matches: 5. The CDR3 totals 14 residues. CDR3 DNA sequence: TGCGCCAGCAGCCCCGGGACAGGGGTCGAAAAACTGTTTTTT. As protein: CASSPGTGVEKLFF.

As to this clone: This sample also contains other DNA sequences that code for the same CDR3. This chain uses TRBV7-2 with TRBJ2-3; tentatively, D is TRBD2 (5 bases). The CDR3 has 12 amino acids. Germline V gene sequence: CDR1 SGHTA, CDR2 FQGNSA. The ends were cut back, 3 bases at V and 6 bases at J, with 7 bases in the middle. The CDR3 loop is CASSFRGDTQYF. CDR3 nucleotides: TGTGCCAGCAGCTTTCGAGGGGATACGCAGTATTTT.

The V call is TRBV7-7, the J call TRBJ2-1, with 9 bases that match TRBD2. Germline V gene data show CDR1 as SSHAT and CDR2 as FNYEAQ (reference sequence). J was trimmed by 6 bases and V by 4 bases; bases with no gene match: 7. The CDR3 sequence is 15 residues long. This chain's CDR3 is CASSSLAGASNEQFF. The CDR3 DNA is TGTGCCAGCAGCTCCTTAGCGGGGGCCTCCAATGAGCAGTTCTTC. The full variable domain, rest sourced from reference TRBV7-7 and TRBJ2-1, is GAGVSQSPRYKVTKRGQDVTLRCDPISSHATLYWYQQALGQGPEFLTYFNYEAQPDKSGLPSDRFSAERPEGSISTLTIQRTEQRDSAMYRCASSSLAGASNEQFFGPGTRLTVL.

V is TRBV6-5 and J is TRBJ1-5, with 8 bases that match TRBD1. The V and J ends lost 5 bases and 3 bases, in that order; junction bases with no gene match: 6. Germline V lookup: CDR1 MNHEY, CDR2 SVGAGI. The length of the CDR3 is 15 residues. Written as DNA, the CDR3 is TGTGCCAGCAGTCCTAAGGGACAGGACAATCAGCCCCAGCATTTT. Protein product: CASSPKGQDNQPQHF.

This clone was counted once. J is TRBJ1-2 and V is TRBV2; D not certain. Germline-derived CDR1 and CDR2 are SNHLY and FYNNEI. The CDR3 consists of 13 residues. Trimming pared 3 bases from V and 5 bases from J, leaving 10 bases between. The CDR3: CASSDPPVYGYTF. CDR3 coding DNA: TGTGCCAGCAGTGATCCCCCAGTTTATGGCTACACCTTC.

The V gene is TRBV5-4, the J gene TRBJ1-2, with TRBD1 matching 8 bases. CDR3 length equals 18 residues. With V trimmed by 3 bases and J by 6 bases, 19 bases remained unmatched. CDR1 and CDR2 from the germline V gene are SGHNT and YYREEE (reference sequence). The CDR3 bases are TGTGCCAGCAGCTCCGCCAGGGGGCGGTGGGAAAGGGGTGATGGCTACACCTTC. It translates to CASSSARGRWERGDGYTF.

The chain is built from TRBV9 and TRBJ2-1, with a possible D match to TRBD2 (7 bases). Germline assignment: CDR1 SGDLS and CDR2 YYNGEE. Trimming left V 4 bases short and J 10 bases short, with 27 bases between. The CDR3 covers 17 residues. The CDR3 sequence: CASSHPGGQGTKAEQFF. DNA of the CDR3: TGTGCCAGCAGCCACCCCGGGGGGCAGGGGACGAAGGCGGAGCAGTTCTTC.

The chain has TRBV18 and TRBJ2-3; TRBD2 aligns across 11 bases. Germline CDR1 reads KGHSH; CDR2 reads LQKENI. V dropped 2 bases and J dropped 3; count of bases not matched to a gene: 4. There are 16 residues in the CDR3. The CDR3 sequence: CASSPTSGSGTDTQYF. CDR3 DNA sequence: TGTGCCAGCTCACCAACTAGCGGGAGTGGGACAGATACGCAGTATTTT.

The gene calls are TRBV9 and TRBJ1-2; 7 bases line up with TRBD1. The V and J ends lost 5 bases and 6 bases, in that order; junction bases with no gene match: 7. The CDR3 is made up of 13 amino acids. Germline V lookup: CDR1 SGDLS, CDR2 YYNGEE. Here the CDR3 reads CASRRTGDDGYTF. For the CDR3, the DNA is TGTGCCAGCAGACGAACAGGGGATGATGGCTACACCTTC.

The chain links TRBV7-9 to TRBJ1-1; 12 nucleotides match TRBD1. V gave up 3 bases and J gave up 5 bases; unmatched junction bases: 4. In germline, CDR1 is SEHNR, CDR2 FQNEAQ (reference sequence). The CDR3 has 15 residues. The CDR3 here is CASSFGTGGGTEAFF. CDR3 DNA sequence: TGTGCCAGCAGCTTCGGGACAGGGGGCGGTACTGAAGCTTTCTTT.

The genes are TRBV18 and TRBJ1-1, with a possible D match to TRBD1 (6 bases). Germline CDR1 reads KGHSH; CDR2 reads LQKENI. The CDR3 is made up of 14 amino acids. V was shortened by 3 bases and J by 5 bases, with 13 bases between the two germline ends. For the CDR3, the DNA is TGTGCCAGCTCACCTTCAGGGGACCGGACTGAAGCTTTCTTT. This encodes CASSPSGDRTEAFF.

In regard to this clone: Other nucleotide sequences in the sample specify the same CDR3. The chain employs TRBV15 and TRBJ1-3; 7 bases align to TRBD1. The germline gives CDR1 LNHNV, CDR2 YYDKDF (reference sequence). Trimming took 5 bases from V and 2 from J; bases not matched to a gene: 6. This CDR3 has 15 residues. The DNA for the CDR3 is TGTGCCACCAGCTCCGACAGGGACCCTGGAAACACCATATATTTT. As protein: CATSSDRDPGNTIYF. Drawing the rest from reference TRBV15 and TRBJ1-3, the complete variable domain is DAMVIQNPRYQVTQFGKPVTLSCSQTLNHNVMYWYQQKSSQAPKLLFHYYDKDFNNEADTPDNFQSRRPNTSFCFLDIRSPGLGDTAMYLCATSSDRDPGNTIYFGEGSWLTVV.

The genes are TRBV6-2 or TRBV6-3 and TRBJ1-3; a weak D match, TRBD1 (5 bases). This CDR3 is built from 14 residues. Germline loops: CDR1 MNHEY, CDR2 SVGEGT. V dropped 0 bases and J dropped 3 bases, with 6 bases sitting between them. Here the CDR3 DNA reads TGTGCCAGCAGTTACTCGGGACTTGGAAACACCATATATTTT. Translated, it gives CASSYSGLGNTIYF.

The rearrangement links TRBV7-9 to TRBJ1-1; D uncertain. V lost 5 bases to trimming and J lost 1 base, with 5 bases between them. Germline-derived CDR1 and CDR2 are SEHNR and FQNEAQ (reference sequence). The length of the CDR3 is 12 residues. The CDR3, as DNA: TGTGCCAGCAGCCACAGGAACACTGAAGCTTTCTTT. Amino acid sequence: CASSHRNTEAFF.

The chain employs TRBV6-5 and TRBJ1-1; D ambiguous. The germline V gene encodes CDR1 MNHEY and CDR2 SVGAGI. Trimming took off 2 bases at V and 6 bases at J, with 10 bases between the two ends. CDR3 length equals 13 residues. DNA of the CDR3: TGTGCCAGCAGTTACACTCGGGTCGCTGAAGCTTTCTTT. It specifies CASSYTRVAEAFF.